The 22 T cell receptor beta chains listed next were all sequenced from one sample in a study of blood T cells in healthy people across ages (dated by TCRdb to the mid-2010s). Library prep was done by 5' RACE. Data came from an Illumina HiSeq 2500. A second roughly 7 to 12 cycle PCR used a sample-barcoded 5' primer and a J-beta primer mix. The public reads were run again by TCRdb, first through fastp at Q25 and then through MiXCR, and only productive beta chains were kept. Each record represents a unique CDR3 protein, reported with the most common genes and DNA among its rows. Here the sample has roughly 1,300,000 distinct CDR3 sequences; roughly 64% occur a single time. Clones ranked in the top ten supply more than 6% of the sample. The source material was blood. The receptors derive from a man aged 18 to 29 in good health.

This sequence joins TRBV6-6 and TRBJ2-5; 7 bases fit TRBD2. This CDR3 is 14 amino acids long. Germline lookup yields CDR1 MNHNY and CDR2 SVGAGI (reference sequence). With V trimmed by 7 bases and J by 11 bases, 16 bases remained unmatched. CDR3 loop: CASTRREGGSEQYF. The CDR3 DNA is TGTGCCAGCACACGTCGCGAGGGAGGGTCAGAGCAGTACTTC.

This sequence joins TRBV3-1 and TRBJ2-1, with unresolved D. Trimming removed 1 base from V and 9 bases from J, with 7 bases in between. CDR3 size: 12 residues. Looked up from germline, CDR1 is LGHDT and CDR2 is YNNKEL (reference sequence). For the CDR3, the DNA is TGTGCCAGCAGCCAAGGTATAAGTGAGCAGTTCTTC. Translating gives CASSQGISEQFF.

The chain has TRBV10-3 and TRBJ2-3; no clear D. The CDR3 contains 14 residues. Trimming left V 0 bases short and J 1 base short, with 5 bases between. The germline CDR1 and CDR2 sequences are ENHRY and SYGVKD. CDR3 in amino acids: CAISESARTDTQYF. As DNA, the CDR3 is TGTGCCATCAGTGAGTCGGCCCGCACAGATACGCAGTATTTT.

The chain carries TRBV12-3 or TRBV12-4 and TRBJ2-2; 8 bases line up with TRBD2. The V and J ends lost 6 bases and 5 bases, in that order; junction bases with no gene match: 11. CDR3 length equals 16 residues. The CDR3 here is CASRHTEAGVTGELFF. In nucleotides, the CDR3 is TGTGCCAGCAGACACACGGAAGCGGGAGTAACCGGGGAGCTGTTTTTT.

As DNA, the CDR3 is TGTGCCAGCAGTTTATCGGTTGGGGGGAGCGGCTACACCTTC. This encodes CASSLSVGGSGYTF. The chain joins TRBV12-3 or TRBV12-4 to TRBJ1-2, with a possible D match to TRBD1 (5 bases). The CDR3 contains 14 residues. With 2 bases removed from V and 8 bases from J, the gap between germline ends came to 15 bases.

The chain joins TRBV7-2 to TRBJ1-2, with a weak D call TRBD1 (5 bases). V lost 5 bases and J lost 6, with 16 bases in between. The CDR3 totals 14 residues. In germline, CDR1 is SGHTA, CDR2 FQGNSA. The CDR3 reads CASSESYGGDGYTF. The CDR3 bases are TGTGCCAGCAGCGAAAGCTACGGGGGGGATGGCTACACCTTC.

J is TRBJ1-2 and V is TRBV25-1; possible D gene TRBD1, 6 bases. The CDR3 has 12 residues. The germline V gene has CDR1 MGHDK and CDR2 SYGVNS. Between the trimmed V and J ends, which lost 0 bases and 11 bases, there was a span of 10 bases. CDR3 sequence (DNA): TGTGCCAGCAGTGAATATAAAGGGGGATACACCTTC. Translating gives CASSEYKGGYTF.

This clonotype has ten or more counts. The CDR3 region has the DNA TGCGCCAGCAGTCTCCTAGCGGGAGACCACGAGCAGTACTTC. Its protein is CASSLLAGDHEQYF. V and J are TRBV4-1 and TRBJ2-7; 10 nucleotides align to TRBD2. Germline trimming cut 6 bases from V and 5 bases from J; bases unmatched to any gene: 7. The CDR3 extends over 14 amino acids. The germline CDR1 and CDR2 sequences are MGHRA and YSYEKL.

This chain uses TRBV4-1 with TRBJ1-4; unclear D gene. V dropped 2 bases and J dropped 6 bases, with 7 bases sitting between them. The CDR3 covers 13 residues. From germline, CDR1 is MGHRA and CDR2 YSYEKL. CDR3 coding DNA: TGCGCCAGCAGCCAATCTGGGTATGAAAAACTGTTTTTT. This gives the protein CASSQSGYEKLFF.

This clonotype has more than one count but fewer than ten. The chain recombines TRBV4-1 with TRBJ2-1; 8 bases line up with TRBD2. Germline CDR1 and CDR2: MGHRA and YSYEKL. This CDR3 has 15 amino acids. J gave up 8 bases and V 0 bases, and 6 bases lay outside the gene matches. The CDR3 is CASSQDWAAGDEQFF. CDR3 sequence (DNA): TGCGCCAGCAGCCAAGATTGGGCAGCGGGAGATGAGCAGTTCTTC.

In the case of this clonotype: A read error may account for a junction end that differs from germline. The rearrangement links TRBV11-2 to TRBJ1-1, with 9 bases aligning to TRBD1. CDR1 is SGHAT and CDR2 is FQNNGV in the germline V gene. The length of the CDR3 is 16 residues. The chain's CDR3 is CAGSRLTGGSNTEAFF. The CDR3 DNA reads as TGTGCCGGCAGCCGACTCACAGGGGGCTCGAACACTGAAGCTTTCTTT.

In this sample, this clonotype turned up a few times. This chain connects TRBV29-1 to TRBJ1-1; 9 bases align to TRBD1. Looked up from germline, CDR1 is SQVTM and CDR2 is ANQGSEA. Trimming at V came to 4 bases and at J to 0 bases, leaving 6 bases not matched to a gene. The CDR3 totals 15 residues. In nucleotides, the CDR3 is TGCAGCGTTGCCCCGGGACAGGGTATGAACACTGAAGCTTTCTTT. Amino acids: CSVAPGQGMNTEAFF.

CDR3 sequence (DNA): TGTGCCATCGGCGGGGACTCATCCTACAATGAGCAGTTCTTC. Its protein is CAIGGDSSYNEQFF. The chain uses TRBV10-3 and TRBJ2-1; possible D gene TRBD2, 6 bases. Trimming stripped 8 bases from V and 1 base from J, with 12 bases between. Germline V gene sequence: CDR1 ENHRY, CDR2 SYGVKD. The CDR3 spans 14 residues.

The V call is TRBV7-9, the J call TRBJ2-7; TRBD1 aligns across 9 bases. CDR3 length: 17 residues. Per germline, CDR1 SEHNR and CDR2 FQNEAQ (reference sequence). Trimming at V came to 6 bases and at J to 7 bases, leaving 19 bases not matched to a gene. The CDR3 coding sequence is TGTGCCAGCAGTGAAGCGGGGACAGGGCCTGACTTACGAGAGCAGTACTTC. This encodes CASSEAGTGPDLREQYF.

The chain joins TRBV29-1 to TRBJ2-4; D possibly corresponds to TRBD2 (5 bases). The V end was cut by 5 bases, the J end by 6 bases, with 14 bases between. The V gene's germline CDR1 is SQVTM and CDR2 ANQGSEA. CDR3 length: 13 residues. The CDR3 reads CSVLEVTRNIQYF. The CDR3 bases are TGCAGCGTTCTGGAGGTGACCAGAAACATTCAGTACTTC.

The rearrangement uses TRBV20-1 and TRBJ2-1; 9 positions match TRBD2. This CDR3 contains 14 residues. The junction had 6 bases not matched to a gene; V was cut back by 3 bases and J by 6 bases. Looked up from germline, CDR1 is DFQATT and CDR2 is SNEGSKA (reference sequence). The CDR3, as DNA: TGCAGTGCTAGCGGGGGTAGCGGGAGCAATGAGCAGTTCTTC. It yields the protein CSASGGSGSNEQFF.

This clonotype was detected a few times. The chain carries TRBV7-9 and TRBJ2-7; 10 bases line up with TRBD1. V trimming: 4 bases; J trimming: 1 base; junction bases outside the gene matches: 10. Germline loops: CDR1 SEHNR, CDR2 FQNEAQ (reference sequence). CDR3 length: 17 amino acids. As DNA, the CDR3 is TGTGCCAGCAGCTCGTCGCCGGGACAGGGGAAGTCCTACGAGCAGTACTTC. Amino acid sequence: CASSSSPGQGKSYEQYF.

The table lists this clonotype with a few counts. The V gene is TRBV2, the J gene TRBJ2-5, with D hard to call. The last part of the DNA fits TRBJ2-7 better; the J call may be wrong. Per germline, CDR1 SNHLY and CDR2 FYNNEI. The CDR3 is made up of 12 amino acids. CDR3 protein: CASSEAVNEQYF. The DNA for the CDR3 is TGTGCCAGCAGTGAAGCAGTAAACGAGCAGTACTTC.

The rearrangement joins TRBV24-1 to TRBJ1-5; tentative D call: TRBD1 (6 bases). The germline V gene encodes CDR1 KGHDR and CDR2 SFDVKD. Trimming removed 4 bases from V and 4 bases from J, with 10 bases in between. There are 14 residues in the CDR3. The DNA of the CDR3 is TGTGCCACCAGTGAGGGGGGGGCAAATCAGCCCCAGCATTTT. Translation gives CATSEGGANQPQHF.

The chain combines TRBV4-3 with TRBJ2-1; no reliable D call. The CDR3 runs to 14 residues. Germline CDR1 is LGHNA and CDR2 is YSLEER. Trimming removed 0 bases at V and 9 bases at J, with 12 bases between. The CDR3 is CASSQDRWSTEQFF. The DNA of the CDR3 is TGCGCCAGCAGCCAAGATCGATGGAGCACTGAGCAGTTCTTC.

This chain links TRBV9 with TRBJ2-5; 7 bases match TRBD2. The V gene end was trimmed by 3 bases and the J gene end by 2 bases; junction bases not matched to a gene: 4. The CDR3 is made up of 14 amino acids. CDR1 is SGDLS and CDR2 is YYNGEE in the germline V gene. CDR3 nucleotides: TGTGCCAGCAGCGAGATGGGGGGGCAAGAGACCCAGTACTTC. This sequence encodes CASSEMGGQETQYF.

This clonotype showed up just a few times. The V call is TRBV28, the J call TRBJ2-2, with D perhaps matching TRBD2 (5 bases). V was shortened by 6 bases and J by 1 base, with 15 bases between the two germline ends. Germline CDR1 reads MDHEN; CDR2 reads SYDVKM. This CDR3 spans 16 amino acids. CDR3 amino acids: CASRGGGSMNTGELFF. The CDR3 DNA sequence: TGTGCCAGCAGAGGCGGAGGCAGCATGAACACCGGGGAGCTGTTTTTT.